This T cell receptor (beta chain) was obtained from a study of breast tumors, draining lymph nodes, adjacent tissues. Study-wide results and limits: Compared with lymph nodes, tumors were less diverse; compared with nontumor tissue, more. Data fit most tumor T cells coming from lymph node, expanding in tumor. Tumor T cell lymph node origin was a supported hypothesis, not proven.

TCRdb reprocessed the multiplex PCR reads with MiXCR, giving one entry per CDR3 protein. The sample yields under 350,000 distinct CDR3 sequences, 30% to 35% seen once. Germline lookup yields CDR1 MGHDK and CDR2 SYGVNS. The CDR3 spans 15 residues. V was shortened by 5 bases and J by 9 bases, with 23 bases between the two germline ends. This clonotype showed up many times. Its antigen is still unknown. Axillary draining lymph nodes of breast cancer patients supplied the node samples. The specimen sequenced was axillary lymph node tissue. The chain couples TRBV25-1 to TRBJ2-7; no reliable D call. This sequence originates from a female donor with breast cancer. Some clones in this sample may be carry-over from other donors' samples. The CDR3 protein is CASSSPERIIRGQYF. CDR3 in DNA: TGTGCCAGCAGTTCCCCGGAACGCATTATACGTGGGCAGTACTTC.